The 20 T cell receptor beta chains in this list originate from one sample, sequenced in a study of response to subunit inactivated influenza vaccine. Each CDR3 protein gets one entry after TCRdb re-called the RT-PCR reads with MiXCR. This sample has over 800,000 distinct CDR3 sequences, with around 21% found just once. The specimen was PBMCs from blood, collected more than 4 days after vaccination. The receptors were sampled from a man aged 45-65 years who received an inactivated influenza vaccine.

This clonotype came up a few times. The chain recombines TRBV7-6 with TRBJ1-2, with 7 bases fitting TRBD1. This CDR3 has 15 residues. V lost 8 bases to trimming and J lost 0 bases; unmatched junction nucleotides: 9. CDR1 is SGHVS, CDR2 FNYEAQ, per germline. In DNA form, the CDR3 reads TGTGCCAGCGGGGGCAGGGGGATAGCTAACTATGGCTACACCTTC. It specifies CASGGRGIANYGYTF.

The chain recombines TRBV5-1 with TRBJ1-2; D not certain. The V gene's germline CDR1 is SGHRS and CDR2 YFSETQ. The CDR3 extends over 16 amino acids. V lost 1 base, J lost 4 bases, and 17 bases lay in between. CDR3 in DNA: TGCGCCAGCAGCTTGACTGCAAGAGGTTCCGGCTATGGCTACACCTTC. As protein: CASSLTARGSGYGYTF.

The genes are TRBV6-1 and TRBJ2-2; D is unresolved. Deletions cut 7 bases from V and 2 bases from J, with 17 bases between. The CDR3 has 16 residues. Germline CDR1 MNHNS, CDR2 SASEGT. Here the CDR3 reads CASILGTATNTGELFF. DNA of the CDR3: TGTGCCAGCATACTGGGCACGGCCACTAACACCGGGGAGCTGTTTTTT.

The genes are TRBV12-3 or TRBV12-4 and TRBJ1-5; D is unclear. The CDR3 extends over 17 amino acids. The V gene lost 4 bases and the J gene lost 4 bases, with 20 bases spanning the gap. The CDR3 DNA follows: TGTGCCAGCAGTTCCAGGTATAGCCTAGTCCTAAATCAGCCCCAGCATTTT. Amino acid sequence: CASSSRYSLVLNQPQHF.

This clonotype was counted at least ten times. The chain couples TRBV6-5 to TRBJ2-7, with D hard to call. The ends were cut back, 0 bases at V and 1 base at J, with 4 bases in the middle. Germline values: CDR1 MNHEY, CDR2 SVGAGI. The CDR3 extends over 13 amino acids. For the CDR3, the DNA is TGTGCCAGCAGTTACTCGGGATCCTACGAGCAGTACTTC. The encoded protein is CASSYSGSYEQYF.

This clonotype came up a few times. This sequence joins TRBV5-1 and TRBJ2-2, with 9 bases aligning to TRBD2. Germline V gene sequence: CDR1 SGHRS, CDR2 YFSETQ. CDR3 length equals 16 residues. The V gene end was trimmed by 0 bases and the J gene end by 6 bases; junction bases not matched to a gene: 6. The CDR3 region has the DNA TGCGCCAGCAGCTTGGGGCGCGGACTAGCGTCCGGGGAGCTGTTTTTT. Amino acids: CASSLGRGLASGELFF.

V is TRBV29-1 and J is TRBJ2-1; 14 bases line up with TRBD2. Germline V CDR1 and CDR2: SQVTM, ANQGSEA. The CDR3 is 17 amino acids. Unmatched junction bases numbered 12, after V lost 5 bases and J lost 6 bases. The CDR3 DNA follows: TGCAGCGTTAAGGCTCCGACTAGCGGGAGGGTGGGCAATGAGCAGTTCTTC. Its protein is CSVKAPTSGRVGNEQFF.

This clonotype occurred a few times. The rearrangement joins TRBV15 to TRBJ2-7, with a weak D call TRBD2 (5 bases). CDR1 and CDR2 from the germline V gene are LNHNV and YYDKDF (reference sequence). The CDR3 covers 14 residues. V lost 1 base and J lost 3, with 10 bases in between. CDR3 amino acids: CATSRAASNYEQYF. The CDR3 bases are TGTGCCACCAGCAGAGCGGCTAGCAACTACGAGCAGTACTTC.

This clonotype showed up just a few times. This chain joins TRBV20-1 and TRBJ2-2, with TRBD2 as a possible D gene (6 bases). V lost 4 bases to trimming and J lost 5 bases, with 17 bases between them. CDR3 length: 15 amino acids. The germline gives CDR1 DFQATT, CDR2 SNEGSKA (reference sequence). The CDR3 spells CSAMFRGGGTGELFF. The CDR3 nucleotides are TGCAGTGCTATGTTCCGGGGTGGGGGGACCGGGGAGCTGTTTTTT.

This clonotype was detected only a few times. This rearrangement joins TRBV12-3 or TRBV12-4 to TRBJ1-1; 7 positions match TRBD1. The CDR3 spans 16 residues. V lost 8 bases, J lost 1 base, and 13 bases stayed unmatched. The chain's CDR3 is CASHRGQGVWNTEAFF. As DNA, the CDR3 is TGTGCCAGCCATCGGGGTCAGGGGGTCTGGAACACTGAAGCTTTCTTT.

This clonotype turned up a few times. The genes are TRBV5-6 and TRBJ2-5; 7 nucleotides align to TRBD2. The CDR3 length is 14 residues. V was clipped by 4 bases and J by 3 bases; unmatched bases: 6. CDR1 is SGHDT and CDR2 is YYEEEE in the germline V gene. The CDR3 DNA follows: TGTGCCAGCAGCCAGCGGGGTTACGAAGAGACCCAGTACTTC. It is translated as CASSQRGYEETQYF.

This clonotype was seen many times. The V gene is TRBV20-1, the J gene TRBJ2-1; 13 bases fit TRBD2. V gave up 0 bases and J gave up 3 bases; unmatched junction bases: 8. The CDR3 is made up of 18 amino acids. Germline V lookup: CDR1 DFQATT, CDR2 SNEGSKA (reference sequence). The CDR3 loop reads CSARDLLLAGGIYNEQFF. The CDR3 DNA sequence: TGCAGTGCTAGAGATCTGCTACTAGCGGGAGGGATCTACAATGAGCAGTTCTTC.

The rearrangement uses TRBV30 and TRBJ2-2, with D perhaps TRBD2 (5 bases). The germline gives CDR1 GTSNPN, CDR2 SVGIG (reference sequence). The CDR3 sequence is 11 residues long. Between the trimmed V and J ends, which lost 8 bases and 5 bases, there was a span of 9 bases. CDR3 DNA: TGTGCCGGAGGCGAGACCGGGGAGCTGTTTTTT. Translation: CAGGETGELFF.

This clonotype was seen a few times. The genes are TRBV12-3 or TRBV12-4 and TRBJ2-1; tentatively, D is TRBD2 (6 bases). Trimming took 3 bases from V and 0 from J, leaving 18 bases between them. This CDR3 has 18 residues. The CDR3 protein is CASSLVSRGMGSYNEQFF. The CDR3 DNA sequence: TGTGCCAGCAGTTTGGTTTCACGGGGGATGGGCTCCTACAATGAGCAGTTCTTC.

A few counts support this clonotype. The chain carries TRBV6-2 or TRBV6-3 and TRBJ2-1; D gene uncertain. Trimming shortened V by 6 bases and J by 2 bases, and 5 bases separated the two germline ends. The germline CDR1 and CDR2 sequences are MNHEY and SVGEGT. This CDR3 contains 12 residues. The CDR3 sequence is CASRETYNEQFF. The CDR3 region has the DNA TGTGCCAGCAGGGAGACCTACAATGAGCAGTTCTTC.

The J gene is TRBJ2-6, the V gene TRBV12-3 or TRBV12-4, with D possibly TRBD2 on 5 matching bases. Trimming shortened V by 8 bases and J by 12 bases, and 20 bases separated the two germline ends. The CDR3 has 14 residues. The chain's CDR3 is CASGPGVGSGVLTF. The CDR3 DNA reads TGTGCCAGCGGTCCCGGGGTGGGGTCGGGCGTCCTGACTTTC.

This clonotype was observed a handful of times. The CDR3 DNA sequence: TGTGCCACCAGTGATTTTTTGGGGGCTGGCTACACCTTC. Its translation: CATSDFLGAGYTF. The V and J genes are TRBV24-1 and TRBJ1-2; possibly TRBD1 for D (6 bases). This CDR3 is built from 13 residues. Germline V gene sequence: CDR1 KGHDR, CDR2 SFDVKD. Between the trimmed V and J ends, which lost 1 base and 7 bases, there was a span of 9 bases.

This clonotype was counted a single time. This rearrangement joins TRBV7-2 to TRBJ2-7; TRBD2 matches 7 bases. The ends lost 0 bases at V and 3 bases at J; junction bases unmatched: 11. The germline gives CDR1 SGHTA, CDR2 FQGNSA. The CDR3 totals 17 residues. DNA of the CDR3: TGTGCCAGCAGCTTAGCGTTCCCGCAGCGGGGCTACTACGAGCAGTACTTC. Amino acid sequence: CASSLAFPQRGYYEQYF.

This clonotype has just a few counts. The rearrangement links TRBV20-1 to TRBJ1-5; a weak D match, TRBD1 (6 bases). This CDR3 is 15 amino acids long. The germline V gene has CDR1 DFQATT and CDR2 SNEGSKA (reference sequence). Trimming cost V 1 base and J 3 bases, with 13 bases left between them. In DNA, the CDR3 is TGCAGTGCTAGAGTGCGGGGGCGAGACAATCAGCCCCAGCATTTT. This gives the protein CSARVRGRDNQPQHF.

This chain connects TRBV6-1 to TRBJ2-1; 8 bases agree with TRBD2. Per the germline V gene, CDR1 is MNHNS and CDR2 is SASEGT. J lost 2 bases, V lost 0 bases, and 3 bases had no gene match. The CDR3 runs to 16 residues. For the CDR3, the DNA is TGTGCCAGCAGTGAAGCGTTGGGACTAGCCTACAATGAGCAGTTCTTC. This encodes CASSEALGLAYNEQFF.